One sample yielded the 30 T cell receptor beta chains listed below, sequenced in a study of blood T cell repertoires in COVID-19. Generated by immunoSEQ multiplex PCR, the TCRdb table keeps only in-frame clones and is missing some. Of 150,000 to 200,000 clones listed, 85% are singletons. The sequenced sample consisted of peripheral blood. Receptors were obtained from a person aged 65-85 years with COVID-19, enrolled during active disease.

The V call is TRBV5-4, the J call TRBJ1-3; D ambiguous. This CDR3 has 14 residues. Germline values: CDR1 SGHNT, CDR2 YYREEE (reference sequence). Trimming cost V 3 bases and J 4 bases, with 11 bases left between them. CDR3 DNA: TGTGCCAGCAGCTCTCGGACTGCAGGAAACACCATATATTTT. It is translated as CASSSRTAGNTIYF.

The J gene is TRBJ1-2, the V gene TRBV10-3; 9 bases map to TRBD1. CDR3 length equals 14 residues. From germline, CDR1 is ENHRY and CDR2 SYGVKD. The V gene end was trimmed by 11 bases and the J gene end by 4 bases; junction bases not matched to a gene: 11. As DNA, the CDR3 is TGTGCCTCAACGGACAGGGGCGCAAGCTATGGCTACACCTTC. This translates into CASTDRGASYGYTF.

V gene TRBV7-2 combines with J gene TRBJ2-5, with D possibly TRBD1 on 5 matching bases. The germline V gene encodes CDR1 SGHTA and CDR2 FQGNSA. The CDR3 spans 14 residues. V was pared by 1 base and J by 0 bases, with 6 bases between. The CDR3 nucleotides are TGTGCCAGCAGCTTAGACAGGTACCAAGAGACCCAGTACTTC. Protein product: CASSLDRYQETQYF.

Only a few counts were recorded for this clone. The V and J genes are TRBV6-1 and TRBJ1-5, with D perhaps TRBD1 (5 bases). The CDR3 loop spans 13 amino acids. V gave up 0 bases and J gave up 9 bases, with 9 bases separating them. The germline V gene encodes CDR1 MNHNS and CDR2 SASEGT. For the CDR3, the DNA is TGTGCCAGCAGTGAAGCCGGGGGAGCGCCCCAGCATTTT. It is translated as CASSEAGGAPQHF.

The V gene is TRBV10-3, the J gene TRBJ1-2; D remains ambiguous. This CDR3 is built from 12 residues. Germline loops: CDR1 ENHRY, CDR2 SYGVKD. The V end lost 2 bases, the J end lost 6 bases, and 7 bases lay between the germline ends. CDR3 protein: CAISEGPNGYTF. The CDR3 DNA follows: TGTGCCATCAGTGAGGGGCCTAATGGCTACACCTTC.

This rearrangement joins TRBV28 to TRBJ2-1, with TRBD1 identical over 7 bases. The CDR3 has 17 amino acids. Germline V gene lookup returns CDR1 MDHEN and CDR2 SYDVKM. Trimming took 6 bases from V and 7 from J; bases not matched to a gene: 18. The CDR3 reads CASRTLKGGSSGNEQFF. The CDR3 DNA is TGTGCCAGCAGAACACTAAAAGGGGGCTCCTCGGGGAATGAGCAGTTCTTC.

The chain employs TRBV9 and TRBJ1-6; D uncertain. Looked up from germline, CDR1 is SGDLS and CDR2 is YYNGEE. V was trimmed by 3 bases and J by 8 bases, leaving 12 bases between them. The CDR3 runs 14 residues. The CDR3: CASSARETYSPLHF. CDR3 coding DNA: TGTGCCAGCAGCGCCCGGGAAACTTATTCACCCCTCCACTTT. The entire variable domain, with the rest obtained from reference TRBV9 and TRBJ1-6, is as follows: DSGVTQTPKHLITATGQRVTLRCSPRSGDLSVYWYQQSLDQGLQFLIQYYNGEERAKGNILERFSAQQFPDLHSELNLSSLELGDSALYFCASSARETYSPLHFGNGTRLTVT.

The chain links TRBV27 to TRBJ2-3; tentative D call: TRBD2 (6 bases). This CDR3 has 14 residues. Trimming cost V 5 bases and J 4 bases, with 13 bases left between them. Per germline, CDR1 MNHEY and CDR2 SMNVEV (reference sequence). The CDR3 loop is CASSTSWGADTQYF. In DNA form, the CDR3 reads TGTGCCAGCAGTACCTCTTGGGGGGCAGATACGCAGTATTTT.

The gene calls are TRBV2 and TRBJ1-1; the D is unclear. Trimming cost V 5 bases and J 1 base, with 5 bases left between them. The CDR3 runs to 12 residues. Germline CDR1 reads SNHLY; CDR2 reads FYNNEI. CDR3 sequence: CASSYKNTEAFF. Written as DNA, the CDR3 is TGTGCCAGCAGTTACAAGAACACTGAAGCTTTCTTT.

This chain joins TRBV5-5 and TRBJ2-7; TRBD2 matches 10 bases. The CDR3 is 15 residues long. J gave up 0 bases and V 0 bases, and 0 bases lay outside the gene matches. Germline-derived CDR1 and CDR2 are SGHKS and YYEKEE (reference sequence). CDR3 nucleotide sequence: TGTGCCAGCAGCTTGGGGACTAGCGGCTCCTACGAGCAGTACTTC. Residues: CASSLGTSGSYEQYF.

J is TRBJ1-5 and V is TRBV19; the match to TRBD1 covers 10 bases. Germline V gene lookup returns CDR1 LNHDA and CDR2 SQIVND (reference sequence). The CDR3 extends over 15 amino acids. V shed 4 bases and J 8 bases; nucleotides not matched to a gene: 8. The CDR3 sequence is CASSTGPGQGKPQHF. The CDR3 DNA reads as TGTGCCAGTAGTACCGGACCGGGACAGGGGAAGCCCCAGCATTTT.

The chain links TRBV19 to TRBJ1-2, with 8 bases matching TRBD1. V shed 10 bases and J 4 bases; nucleotides not matched to a gene: 8. The CDR3 spans 13 residues. Per the germline V gene, CDR1 is LNHDA and CDR2 is SQIVND (reference sequence). The CDR3 bases are TGTGCCACCTGGGACAGGACCATCTATGGCTACACCTTC. This sequence encodes CATWDRTIYGYTF.

This chain joins TRBV7-9 and TRBJ2-3, with 7 bases that match TRBD2. Losses at the gene ends were 1 base for V and 4 bases for J; bases not matched to a gene: 11. CDR1 SEHNR and CDR2 FQNEAQ come from the germline V gene (reference sequence). The CDR3 spans 17 residues. CDR3 in DNA: TGTGCCAGCAGCTTAGGATTCGGGGGGTTCGAGTCAGATACGCAGTATTTT. This gives the protein CASSLGFGGFESDTQYF.

The chain uses TRBV5-6 and TRBJ2-1, with 10 bases that match TRBD2. The length of the CDR3 is 17 residues. Unmatched junction bases numbered 13, after V lost 3 bases and J lost 7 bases. Germline V gives CDR1 SGHDT, CDR2 YYEEEE. CDR3 residues: CASSWRLAGGRYNEQFF. The CDR3 coding sequence is TGTGCCAGCAGCTGGCGCTTAGCGGGGGGCCGTTATAATGAGCAGTTCTTC.

The chain has TRBV28 and TRBJ2-1; no reliable D call. The germline CDR1 and CDR2 sequences are MDHEN and SYDVKM. Trimming cost V 1 base and J 4 bases, with 8 bases left between them. The CDR3 covers 14 residues. The CDR3 DNA reads as TGTGCCAGCAGTTTATTTGGCCGTTACAATGAGCAGTTCTTC. This codes for CASSLFGRYNEQFF.

V gene TRBV2 combines with J gene TRBJ1-5; a weak D match, TRBD1 (5 bases). V was trimmed by 6 bases and J by 3 bases, leaving 12 bases between them. Germline lookup yields CDR1 SNHLY and CDR2 FYNNEI. The CDR3 runs to 14 residues. The CDR3 loop reads CASSNQGPNQPQHF. The CDR3 DNA sequence: TGTGCCAGCAGCAACCAGGGCCCCAATCAGCCCCAGCATTTT.

The V call is TRBV6-2 or TRBV6-3, the J call TRBJ2-7, with 10 bases matching TRBD2. The germline V gene has CDR1 MNHEY and CDR2 SVGEGT. The length of the CDR3 is 15 residues. V shed 4 bases, J shed 6 bases, and the junction held 9 bases outside the gene matches. Written as DNA, the CDR3 is TGTGCCAGCAGTTTGACTAGCGGGCGCTACCCCGAGCAGTACTTC. Translating gives CASSLTSGRYPEQYF.

The chain links TRBV7-2 to TRBJ1-5; tentative D call: TRBD1 (6 bases). CDR1 and CDR2 (germline): SGHTA, FQGNSA. The germline V and J ends were trimmed by 7 bases and 11 bases, with 21 bases remaining between them. The CDR3 extends over 14 amino acids. The CDR3 loop is CASTPGAHSLAQHF. As DNA, the CDR3 is TGTGCCAGCACCCCAGGGGCCCATTCTCTGGCCCAGCATTTT.

The chain carries TRBV14 and TRBJ1-5; D call uncertain. Germline CDR1 and CDR2: SGHDN and FVKESK. V lost 5 bases and J 4 bases, leaving 9 bases between the germline ends. The CDR3 covers 13 residues. CDR3 DNA: TGTGCCAGCAGCTACAGCCTAAATCAGCCCCAGCATTTT. Amino acids: CASSYSLNQPQHF.

This chain links TRBV28 with TRBJ2-2, with 9 bases that match TRBD1. Per germline, CDR1 MDHEN and CDR2 SYDVKM. CDR3 size: 13 residues. The J segment lost 6 bases and the V segment lost 6 bases, leaving 2 bases of the junction unmatched. CDR3 region: CASRGQGAGELFF. The CDR3 DNA follows: TGTGCCAGCAGGGGACAGGGTGCCGGGGAGCTGTTTTTT. Full variable domain (outside the CDR3, taken from reference TRBV28 and TRBJ2-2): DVKVTQSSRYLVKRTGEKVFLECVQDMDHENMFWYRQDPGLGLRLIYFSYDVKMKEKGDIPEGYSVSREKKERFSLILESASTNQTSMYLCASRGQGAGELFFGEGSRLTVL.

This clone was seen more than once but under ten times. The J gene is TRBJ1-2, the V gene TRBV7-2, with 7 bases fitting TRBD1. CDR3 length: 17 residues. Germline values: CDR1 SGHTA, CDR2 FQGNSA. V lost 4 bases to trimming and J lost 0 bases; unmatched junction nucleotides: 11. Written as DNA, the CDR3 is TGTGCCAGCAGCTCCTTGAGAGGGGGCTTGGCTAACTATGGCTACACCTTC. Protein product: CASSSLRGGLANYGYTF. Full variable domain (rest looked up from reference TRBV7-2 and TRBJ1-2): GAGVSQSPSNKVTEKGKDVELRCDPISGHTALYWYRQSLGQGLEFLIYFQGNSAPDKSGLPSDRFSAERTGGSVSTLTIQRTQQEDSAVYLCASSSLRGGLANYGYTFGSGTRLTVV.

This clone turned up a few times. The gene calls are TRBV7-2 and TRBJ1-6; possible D gene TRBD1, 5 bases. Looked up from germline, CDR1 is SGHTA and CDR2 is FQGNSA. V shed 1 base and J shed 8 bases, with 15 bases lying between them. The CDR3 totals 16 residues. This CDR3 is CASSLVWQGGDSPLHF. In DNA, the CDR3 is TGTGCCAGCAGCTTAGTTTGGCAGGGTGGGGATTCACCCCTCCACTTT.

V gene TRBV5-1 combines with J gene TRBJ1-2; no clear D gene. CDR1 SGHRS and CDR2 YFSETQ come from the germline V gene. The CDR3 length is 14 residues. Trimming pared 4 bases from V and 6 bases from J, leaving 16 bases between. Here the CDR3 DNA reads TGCGCCAGCAGCGCATCAATAGGAGCGGATGGCTACACCTTC. It specifies CASSASIGADGYTF.

V gene TRBV5-1 combines with J gene TRBJ1-1; no reliable D call. CDR1 SGHRS and CDR2 YFSETQ come from the germline V gene. The CDR3 sequence is 13 residues long. With 4 bases removed from V and 0 bases from J, the gap between germline ends came to 7 bases. In nucleotides, the CDR3 is TGCGCCAGCAGCGCTCAGGTGAACACTGAAGCTTTCTTT. Translation gives CASSAQVNTEAFF.

The chain joins TRBV28 to TRBJ2-1, with D hard to call. Trimming shortened V by 2 bases and J by 6 bases, and 5 bases separated the two germline ends. This CDR3 region has 12 residues. The germline V gene encodes CDR1 MDHEN and CDR2 SYDVKM. The CDR3 DNA follows: TGTGCCAGCAGTTTAGCGATCAATGAGCAGTTCTTC. Amino acids: CASSLAINEQFF.

The gene calls are TRBV11-2 and TRBJ2-7; TRBD1 matches 8 bases. The CDR3 has 14 amino acids. Germline trimming cut 3 bases from V and 9 bases from J; bases unmatched to any gene: 10. In germline, CDR1 is SGHAT, CDR2 FQNNGV. This CDR3 reads CASSFGKDRALQYF. DNA of the CDR3: TGTGCCAGCAGCTTCGGGAAGGACAGGGCTTTGCAGTACTTC.

This chain uses TRBV4-2 with TRBJ1-2; perhaps TRBD1 as D (6 bases). The germline V gene encodes CDR1 LGHNA and CDR2 YNFKEQ. The V gene lost 0 bases and the J gene lost 3 bases, with 14 bases spanning the gap. The CDR3 runs to 16 residues. This CDR3 is CASSQDLGGRDYGYTF. CDR3 bases: TGTGCCAGCAGCCAAGACCTAGGGGGACGGGACTATGGCTACACCTTC.

This clone was recorded only once. This rearrangement joins TRBV2 to TRBJ2-7, with TRBD1 matching over 11 bases. The CDR3 has 14 amino acids. Germline V gene sequence: CDR1 SNHLY, CDR2 FYNNEI. Germline trimming cut 5 bases from V and 6 bases from J; bases unmatched to any gene: 6. CDR3 protein: CASSPGQGVTEQYF. The CDR3 DNA reads as TGTGCCAGCAGTCCGGGACAGGGGGTAACCGAGCAGTACTTC.

The chain carries TRBV20-1 and TRBJ2-7; D is possibly TRBD2 (6 bases). Looked up from germline, CDR1 is DFQATT and CDR2 is SNEGSKA (reference sequence). The CDR3 extends over 11 amino acids. Trimming pared 3 bases from V and 6 bases from J, leaving 9 bases between. The CDR3 is CSARDYREQYF. The CDR3 nucleotides are TGCAGTGCTAGGGACTATCGCGAGCAGTACTTC.

This sequence joins TRBV2 and TRBJ1-2; D not resolved. Deletions cut 6 bases from V and 8 bases from J, with 10 bases between. The CDR3 runs to 11 residues. The germline gives CDR1 SNHLY, CDR2 FYNNEI. The CDR3 is CASRLSSGYTF. The CDR3 nucleotides are TGTGCCAGCAGGTTGTCGTCGGGCTACACCTTC.